Listed below are T cell receptor beta chains from one sample, sequenced in a study of cytomegalovirus exposure and HLA in healthy donors. Libraries were prepared by immunoSEQ multiplex PCR; TCRdb keeps only in-frame clonotypes and omits some of them. The table includes about 94,000 clones, approximately 80% detected once. Source material: PBMCs. All receptors derive from a young man in good health and CMV-seronegative. The CDR3 runs from the conserved cysteine through the conserved F or W. D genes are given only for firm matches. Size is omitted from some rows. Given values are once, few, many or a class for expanded clones.

abundance | d_gene | j_gene | v_gene | CDR3nt | CDR3aa
. | TRBD1 | TRBJ2-7 | TRBV19 | TGTGCCAGTAGTATAGGACCGGGACAGGGCTACGAGCAGTACTTC | CASSIGPGQGYEQYF
few | . | TRBJ1-3 | TRBV19 | TGTGCCAGTACCCCCCTGGGAGGCGCTGGAAACACCATATATTTT | CASTPLGGAGNTIYF
. | TRBD2 | TRBJ2-1 | TRBV10-3 | TGTGCCATCAGTGCCCTAGCGGGAGTCTCCTACAATGAGCAGTTCTTC | CAISALAGVSYNEQFF
once | . | TRBJ2-1 | TRBV5-1 | TGCGCCAGCAGCTCCCCCCTAATGGATGAGCAGTTCTTC | CASSSPLMDEQFF
. | . | TRBJ2-6 | TRBV28 | TGTGTCATTTTGCCCCGGGACAAGGGCTACCAAAGCTCTGGGGCCAACGTCCTGACTTTC | CVILPRDKGYQSSGANVLTF
once | TRBD1 | TRBJ1-4 | TRBV4-2 | TGTGCCAGCAGCCCGATTTGGGGACAGGGGGCTTCTAATGAAAAACTGTTTTTT | CASSPIWGQGASNEKLFF
. | . | TRBJ2-2 | TRBV5-1 | TGCGCCAGCAGCTTGCCGGTAGCCGGGGAGCTGTTTTTT | CASSLPVAGELFF
. | TRBD2 | TRBJ2-1 | TRBV19 | TGTGCCAGTAGTATTGGGACTAGCGGCTACAATGAGCAGTTCTTC | CASSIGTSGYNEQFF
. | . | TRBJ2-1 | TRBV28 | TGTGCCAGCAGTTTAGGTGCAGGGTCCTACAATGAGCAGTTCTTC | CASSLGAGSYNEQFF
. | . | TRBJ2-7 | TRBV7-8 | TGTGCCAGCAGCCTATTGGGCGAGTACGAGCAGTACTTC | CASSLLGEYEQYF
. | TRBD1 | TRBJ1-2 | TRBV4-3 | TGCGCCAGCAGCCGGGGGACAGGGGATTATGGCTACACCTTC | CASSRGTGDYGYTF
. | TRBD1 | TRBJ1-2 | TRBV19 | TGTGCCCATCCCCCCCAGAGACAGGGGTCCCCCTATGGCTACACCTTC | CAHPPQRQGSPYGYTF
. | . | TRBJ2-7 | TRBV5-1 | TGCGCCAGCAGCTTGGAGGTAGGGCGGAGGATCTACGAGCAGTACTTC | CASSLEVGRRIYEQYF
. | . | TRBJ2-2 | TRBV27 | TGTGCCAGCAGCTCGGGGTACACCGGGGAGCTGTTTTTT | CASSSGYTGELFF
. | TRBD2 | TRBJ2-5 | TRBV7-2 | TGTGCCAGCAGCCCAGGGACTAGTTCTATCCAAGAGACCCAGTACTTC | CASSPGTSSIQETQYF
. | TRBD1 | TRBJ1-2 | TRBV11-2 | TGTGCCAGCAGCTTAGCTGTGACAGGGAACTATGGCTACACCTTC | CASSLAVTGNYGYTF
. | TRBD1 | TRBJ1-1 | TRBV5-6 | TGTGCCAGCTTCATCCTCGGGACAGGGTTGACTGAAGCTTTCTTT | CASFILGTGLTEAFF
. | . | TRBJ1-1 | TRBV19 | TGTGCCAGTAGGAGCCCGAACAGCTACACTGAAGCTTTCTTT | CASRSPNSYTEAFF
. | . | TRBJ1-1 | TRBV21-1 | TGTGCCAGCAGCCCCCTGACAGGGAAGAACACTGAAGCTTTCTTT | CASSPLTGKNTEAFF
few | . | TRBJ1-2 | TRBV5-6 | TGTGCCAGCCGCCGCCAGGGACCGGGACTTTATGGCTACACCTTC | CASRRQGPGLYGYTF
. | TRBD2 | TRBJ2-5 | TRBV5-1 | TGCGCCAGCAGCTTTCTAGCGGGGTCGGGAGAGACCCAGTACTTC | CASSFLAGSGETQYF
. | . | TRBJ2-5 | TRBV5-4 | TGTGCCAGCAGCTTGGTGGCAGGCCCCGACCAAGAGACCCAGTACTTC | CASSLVAGPDQETQYF
. | . | TRBJ1-4 | TRBV4-2 | TGTGCCAGCAGCCAAGAGTACAGGCGGTCTAGGGAAAAACTGTTTTTT | CASSQEYRRSREKLFF
. | TRBD1 | TRBJ2-1 | TRBV18 | TGTGCCAGCTCACCACCTGAGAGACAGGGGGCTGGTGAGCAGTTCTTC | CASSPPERQGAGEQFF
. | TRBD1 | TRBJ2-7 | TRBV5-1 | TGCGCCAGCAGTCCCGGGACAGGGGATTTTTACGAGCAGTACTTC | CASSPGTGDFYEQYF
. | TRBD2 | TRBJ2-2 | TRBV9 | TGTGCCAGCAGCGTCTTTACTAGCGGGAGTGCCGGGGAGCTGTTTTTT | CASSVFTSGSAGELFF
few | TRBD2 | TRBJ2-7 | TRBV29-1 | TGCAGCGTTGATTCTAGCGGGTCGGACTCCTACGAGCAGTACTTC | CSVDSSGSDSYEQYF
. | . | TRBJ1-1 | TRBV29-1 | TGCAGCGTGGGACAAATGAACACTGAAGCTTTCTTT | CSVGQMNTEAFF
few | . | TRBJ1-5 | TRBV30 | TGTGCCTGGAGTGTTGGGGGGGCAGCTCAGCCCCAGCATTTT | CAWSVGGAAQPQHF
once | . | TRBJ2-5 | TRBV6-1 | TGTGCCAGCAGTGAATGGACTGGCCGGGGGGAGACCCAGTACTTC | CASSEWTGRGETQYF
. | . | TRBJ1-5 | TRBV30 | TGTGCCTGGAACGAAGGAGTTCAGCCCCAGCATTTT | CAWNEGVQPQHF
. | . | TRBJ1-5 | TRBV10-3 | TGTGCCATCAGCCAGGGGTTTAGCAATCAGCCCCAGCATTTT | CAISQGFSNQPQHF
. | TRBD2 | TRBJ2-7 | TRBV6-1 | TGTGCCAGCAGTGAAGCGACTAGCGGGAGTTACGAGCAGTACTTC | CASSEATSGSYEQYF
. | TRBD1 | TRBJ1-4 | TRBV10-3 | TGTGCCATCAGTGAGTCGACAGGGGGCGGTGAAAAACTGTTTTTT | CAISESTGGGEKLFF
. | . | TRBJ2-7 | TRBV4-2 | TGTGCCAGCAGCCAAGGTTCCGGGGGGCCGAACTTC | CASSQGSGGPNF
. | TRBD1 | TRBJ1-1 | TRBV7-2 | TGTGCCAGCAGCATAAAGCAGGGGGTTGGTACTGAAGCTTTCTTT | CASSIKQGVGTEAFF
. | TRBD2 | TRBJ2-5 | TRBV2 | TGTGCCAGCAGGAAACTAGCGGGACAAGAGACCCAGTACTTC | CASRKLAGQETQYF
. | TRBD2 | TRBJ2-2 | TRBV19 | TGTGCCAGTAGTCCGATCCTTAGGACTAGCGGGAGGGTTACCGGGGAGCTGTTTTTT | CASSPILRTSGRVTGELFF
. | TRBD1 | TRBJ1-2 | TRBV6-1 | TGTGCCAGCAGTGACGGACAGGGGTGGGATGGCTACACCTTC | CASSDGQGWDGYTF
once | TRBD1 | TRBJ2-7 | TRBV28 | TGTGCCAGCAGTTTAGGGGGACAGGGGGCGGATTACGAGCAGTACTTC | CASSLGGQGADYEQYF
few | . | TRBJ1-5 | TRBV28 | TGTGCCAGCAGTTTTAAGATCGGGTATCAAAATCAGCCCCAGCATTTT | CASSFKIGYQNQPQHF
. | . | TRBJ2-2 | TRBV6-1 | TGTGCCAGCAGTGAAGGCCTAGGCGTAGCGCGGGAGCTGTTTTTT | CASSEGLGVARELFF
. | . | TRBJ2-1 | TRBV5-1 | TGCGCCAGCAGCTTAGACCCCAACAGGGACAATGAGCAGTTCTTC | CASSLDPNRDNEQFF
few | . | TRBJ2-2 | TRBV18 | TGTGCCAGCTCACCACAGGGGCCAGGGCCGTTGGGGGAGCTGTTTTTT | CASSPQGPGPLGELFF
. | TRBD2 | TRBJ2-3 | TRBV29-1 | TGCAGCGTTGAAGGGGCCGGGACTACAGGCACAGATACGCAGTATTTT | CSVEGAGTTGTDTQYF
. | . | TRBJ1-2 | TRBV7-9 | TGTTCCAGCAGCTTAGACAGAGCCGGCTACACCTTC | CSSSLDRAGYTF
. | . | TRBJ1-1 | TRBV5-1 | TGCGCCAGCATGGTGGAGCCCTCGAACACTGAAGCTTTCTTT | CASMVEPSNTEAFF